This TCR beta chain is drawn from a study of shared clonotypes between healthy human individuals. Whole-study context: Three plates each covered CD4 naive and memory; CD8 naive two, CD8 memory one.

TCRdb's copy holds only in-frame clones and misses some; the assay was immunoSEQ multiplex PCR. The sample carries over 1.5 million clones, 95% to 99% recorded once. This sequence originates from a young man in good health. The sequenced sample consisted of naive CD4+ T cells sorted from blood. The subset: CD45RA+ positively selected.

The CDR3 bases are TGTGCCAGCAGCTTACCTAGCTCAGATACGCAGTATTTT. Protein sequence: CASSLPSSDTQYF. The V gene is TRBV7-2, the J gene TRBJ2-3; tentative D call: TRBD2 (5 bases). Germline V lookup: CDR1 SGHTA, CDR2 FQGNSA. The CDR3 sequence is 13 residues long. The V end lost 2 bases, the J end lost 4 bases, and 7 bases lay between the germline ends.